Each of the 17 T cell receptor beta chains below was sequenced from the same sample in a study of T cells in Graves' hyperthyroidism and ophthalmopathy. Using RNA transcripts as the source, TCR beta CDR3 regions were amplified. The TCR CDR3 first-round RT-PCR relied on the HTBI primer set. One entry per CDR3 protein results from TCRdb running MiXCR on the multiplex PCR reads. The sample shows approximately 870,000 distinct CDR3 sequences, roughly 37% of them seen only once. The sample taken for sequencing was blood. Receptors originate from a man aged 18 to 30 with Graves' hyperthyroidism.

The genes are TRBV20-1 and TRBJ2-7, with D unresolved. Trimming took off 0 bases at V and 2 bases at J, with 11 bases between the two ends. This CDR3 spans 14 amino acids. Germline V gives CDR1 DFQATT, CDR2 SNEGSKA (reference sequence). CDR3 nucleotides: TGCAGTGCTAGAGATGTTGAGGTGACCTACGAGCAGTACTTC. Translated, it gives CSARDVEVTYEQYF.

The gene calls are TRBV4-3 and TRBJ1-1; tentative D call: TRBD1 (5 bases). Germline V lookup: CDR1 LGHNA, CDR2 YSLEER. The ends were cut back, 0 bases at V and 12 bases at J, with 14 bases in the middle. The CDR3 runs to 13 residues. DNA for the CDR3: TGCGCCAGCAGCCAAGATCGTAGGGGTGGGACTTTCTTT. Its translation is CASSQDRRGGTFF.

This clonotype was seen many times. The genes are TRBV24-1 and TRBJ2-7; possible D gene TRBD1, 5 bases. CDR1 is KGHDR and CDR2 is SFDVKD in the germline V gene. The V end lost 5 bases, the J end lost 3 bases, and 16 bases lay between the germline ends. The CDR3 runs 15 residues. Written as DNA, the CDR3 is TGTGCCACCAGTGCCCCATCAAAAAGGGGCTACGAGCAGTACTTC. Its protein product is CATSAPSKRGYEQYF.

The chain is built from TRBV29-1 and TRBJ2-5, with 11 bases fitting TRBD2. The V and J ends lost 5 bases and 2 bases, in that order; junction bases with no gene match: 7. The germline CDR1 and CDR2 sequences are SQVTM and ANQGSEA. The CDR3 sequence is 15 residues long. CDR3: CSVSGTSGGQETQYF. DNA of the CDR3: TGCAGCGTTTCCGGGACTAGCGGTGGGCAAGAGACCCAGTACTTC. Full variable domain (remainder filled in from reference TRBV29-1 and TRBJ2-5): SAVISQKPSRDICQRGTSLTIQCQVDSQVTMMFWYRQQPGQSLTLIATANQGSEATYESGFVIDKFPISRPNLTFSTLTVSNMSPEDSSIYLCSVSGTSGGQETQYFGPGTRLLVL.

In this sample, this clonotype turned up many times. The chain joins TRBV20-1 to TRBJ1-1; the D is unclear. Germline CDR1 and CDR2: DFQATT and SNEGSKA (reference sequence). Trimming left V 5 bases short and J 6 bases short, with 13 bases between. This CDR3 has 12 residues. The CDR3 DNA reads as TGCAGTGCTTTCCGCAGTGGTTCTGAAGCTTTCTTT. It encodes CSAFRSGSEAFF.

The chain joins TRBV7-2 to TRBJ2-7, with a possible D match to TRBD2 (7 bases). The germline V gene has CDR1 SGHTA and CDR2 FQGNSA. The CDR3 loop spans 15 amino acids. V lost 3 bases and J 4 bases, leaving 16 bases between the germline ends. The CDR3 coding sequence is TGTGCCAGCAGCTTTAGCGAGGGGGGGTTTTACGAGCAGTACTTC. Translating gives CASSFSEGGFYEQYF.

V is TRBV7-9 and J is TRBJ2-5, with no clear D. The V end was cut by 4 bases, the J end by 4 bases, with 7 bases between. This CDR3 is built from 12 residues. Germline V gives CDR1 SEHNR, CDR2 FQNEAQ (reference sequence). The CDR3 spells CASSWVGETQYF. In nucleotides, the CDR3 is TGTGCCAGCAGCTGGGTCGGAGAGACCCAGTACTTC.

This sequence joins TRBV19 and TRBJ2-1; D remains ambiguous. Germline CDR1 is LNHDA and CDR2 is SQIVND (reference sequence). There are 16 residues in the CDR3. Deletions cut 1 base from V and 3 bases from J, with 13 bases between. For the CDR3, the DNA is TGTGCCAGTAGTATAGGGCATCTTGAAGGCTACAATGAGCAGTTCTTC. It is translated as CASSIGHLEGYNEQFF.

The rearrangement uses TRBV5-1 and TRBJ1-2; the D gene is possibly TRBD1 (5 bases). The CDR3 covers 16 residues. V was shortened by 4 bases and J by 3 bases, with 19 bases between the two germline ends. Germline V lookup: CDR1 SGHRS, CDR2 YFSETQ. The CDR3 reads CASSPMTAGTDYGYTF. CDR3 sequence (DNA): TGCGCCAGCAGCCCCATGACGGCGGGGACTGACTATGGCTACACCTTC.

The chain couples TRBV2 to TRBJ1-1; no firm D call. Germline V gene lookup returns CDR1 SNHLY and CDR2 FYNNEI. This CDR3 comprises 13 residues. V was pared by 8 bases and J by 3 bases, with 13 bases between. CDR3 amino acids: CASSNLQDTEAFF. The CDR3 region has the DNA TGTGCCAGCTCGAATCTTCAGGACACTGAAGCTTTCTTT. The whole variable domain, filled in from reference TRBV2 and TRBJ1-1, reads EPEVTQTPSHQVTQMGQEVILRCVPISNHLYFYWYRQILGQKVEFLVSFYNNEISEKSEIFDDQFSVERPDGSNFTLKIRSTKLEDSAMYFCASSNLQDTEAFFGQGTRLTVV.

Note on this clonotype: A read error is possible here, since a much larger clone lies one base away. This chain joins TRBV19 and TRBJ1-2; 9 bases are shared with TRBD1. Germline CDR1 LNHDA, CDR2 SQIVND (reference sequence). This CDR3 comprises 15 residues. As DNA, the CDR3 is TGTGCCAGTGGTATCCTTCGGGACAGGGTTACCGGCTACACCTTC. This gives the protein CASGILRDRVTGYTF.

This clonotype was counted a few times. The chain combines TRBV6-1 with TRBJ1-1, with a possible D match to TRBD1 (5 bases). V lost 5 bases and J lost 6, with 10 bases in between. The germline V gene encodes CDR1 MNHNS and CDR2 SASEGT. CDR3 length equals 12 residues. The DNA for the CDR3 is TGTGCCAGCAGTACCAGGGTTGCTGAAGCTTTCTTT. Amino acids: CASSTRVAEAFF.

This rearrangement joins TRBV9 to TRBJ1-3; D ambiguous. V was shortened by 4 bases and J by 4 bases, with 18 bases between the two germline ends. Germline V lookup: CDR1 SGDLS, CDR2 YYNGEE. This CDR3 is 16 amino acids long. The CDR3 loop reads CASSKHHRVSGNTIYF. CDR3 DNA: TGTGCCAGCAGCAAACACCATAGGGTATCCGGAAACACCATATATTTT. The entire variable domain, with the rest obtained from reference TRBV9 and TRBJ1-3, is as follows: DSGVTQTPKHLITATGQRVTLRCSPRSGDLSVYWYQQSLDQGLQFLIQYYNGEERAKGNILERFSAQQFPDLHSELNLSSLELGDSALYFCASSKHHRVSGNTIYFGEGSWLTVV.

Comments on this clonotype: A much larger clone is a single base away; this may be a read error. Since the CDR3 does not end with the conserved phenylalanine or tryptophan, this likely comes from a read error. This chain connects TRBV10-1 to TRBJ2-7; D is perhaps TRBD2 (5 bases). Trimming took off 7 bases at V and 2 bases at J, with 12 bases between the two ends. The CDR3 has 13 amino acids. CDR1 WNHNN and CDR2 SYGVQD come from the germline V gene (reference sequence). Written as DNA, the CDR3 is TGCGCCAGCAAGCGCCGGGGTCCCTACGAGCAGTACCTC. Its protein product is CASKRRGPYEQYL.

The rearrangement uses TRBV4-1 and TRBJ1-3, with D perhaps TRBD1 (6 bases). CDR3 length: 15 residues. V was shortened by 2 bases and J by 1 base, with 9 bases between the two germline ends. Germline CDR1 MGHRA, CDR2 YSYEKL. The CDR3 sequence: CASSQPQGSGNTIYF. The CDR3 DNA follows: TGCGCCAGCAGCCAACCACAGGGATCTGGAAACACCATATATTTT.

This chain connects TRBV9 to TRBJ2-2, with 9 bases identical to TRBD2. Germline trimming cut 4 bases from V and 7 bases from J; bases unmatched to any gene: 11. Germline values: CDR1 SGDLS, CDR2 YYNGEE. There are 16 residues in the CDR3. CDR3 sequence: CASSHSGGGAIGELFF. DNA for the CDR3: TGTGCCAGCAGCCATTCCGGCGGGGGGGCAATCGGGGAGCTGTTTTTT.

The table lists this clonotype with a few counts. This chain connects TRBV19 to TRBJ2-2; 9 positions match TRBD1. V was clipped by 2 bases and J by 5 bases; unmatched bases: 6. The CDR3 totals 16 residues. The germline gives CDR1 LNHDA, CDR2 SQIVND (reference sequence). CDR3 loop: CASSITGQGITGELFF. CDR3 bases: TGTGCCAGTAGTATAACGGGACAGGGTATAACCGGGGAGCTGTTTTTT.